Following are 11 T cell receptor beta chains from one sample sequenced in a study of blood T cell repertoires in COVID-19 (dated by TCRdb to 2020 to 2022). Libraries were prepared through the immunoSEQ multiplex PCR assay. What TCRdb holds here is the immuneACCESS table cut down to in-frame rearrangements. Part of the clones is not present; checked against another copy, under half of the missing clones reflect an unresolved V gene, and the others are unexplained. The sample table contains about 39,000 clones; only one count was recorded for about 86% of them. The top ten clonotypes cover about 4.9% of the sample. Sequencing was carried out using peripheral blood. The receptors come from a man between 35 and 55 years old with active COVID-19.

This clone was seen just once. The chain is built from TRBV3-1 (or the pseudogene TRBV3-2) and TRBJ2-5; tentatively, D is TRBD1 (5 bases). The CDR3 loop spans 14 amino acids. From germline, CDR1 is LGHDT and CDR2 YNNKEL (reference sequence). Trimming removed 3 bases at V and 4 bases at J, with 12 bases between. The CDR3 spells CASSHSRRAETQYF. CDR3 DNA sequence: TGTGCCAGCAGCCACTCCCGCAGGGCAGAGACCCAGTACTTC.

With respect to this clone: Other DNA sequences in the sample encode the same CDR3. The chain joins TRBV7-3 to TRBJ2-2, with TRBD2 identical over 11 bases. V shed 2 bases and J 4 bases; nucleotides not matched to a gene: 3. The CDR3 has 16 amino acids. CDR1 is SGHTA and CDR2 is FQGTGA in the germline V gene. The CDR3 DNA follows: TGTGCCAGCAGCTTAGGACTAGCGGGCCCCACCGGGGAGCTGTTTTTT. It codes for CASSLGLAGPTGELFF.

The V gene is TRBV5-1, the J gene TRBJ1-2; a weak D match, TRBD1 (5 bases). Trimming left V 9 bases short and J 0 bases short, with 12 bases between. Germline V gene data show CDR1 as SGHRS and CDR2 as YFSETQ. The CDR3 totals 13 residues. CDR3 in DNA: TGCGCCACCTCCCCCAGGGCTAACTATGGCTACACCTTC. It translates to CATSPRANYGYTF.

The chain is built from TRBV27 and TRBJ2-1, with 11 bases matching TRBD1. V shed 6 bases, J shed 9 bases, and the junction held 7 bases outside the gene matches. The CDR3 runs 14 residues. Germline loops: CDR1 MNHEY, CDR2 SMNVEV (reference sequence). This CDR3 reads CASRIGQGAVEQFF. The CDR3 DNA is TGTGCCAGCAGGATCGGACAGGGGGCGGTTGAGCAGTTCTTC.

The genes are TRBV12-3 or TRBV12-4 and TRBJ2-1, with 12 bases identical to TRBD2. The CDR3 is 13 amino acids. Trimming cost V 6 bases and J 16 bases; bases outside gene matches: 10. This CDR3 reads CASSTGTSGPCFF. CDR3 DNA: TGTGCCAGCAGCACCGGGACTAGCGGGCCTTGCTTCTTC.

The chain links TRBV19 to TRBJ2-6; TRBD1 matches at 9 bases. This CDR3 is 16 amino acids long. V was pared by 7 bases and J by 0 bases, with 4 bases of the junction left unmatched. In germline, CDR1 is LNHDA, CDR2 SQIVND (reference sequence). The CDR3: CASTGQGFSGANVLTF. CDR3 nucleotides: TGTGCCAGTACGGGACAGGGCTTCTCTGGGGCCAACGTCCTGACTTTC.

J is TRBJ1-4 and V is TRBV6-6, with D maybe TRBD1 (6 bases). V was trimmed by 7 bases and J by 4 bases, leaving 16 bases between them. The CDR3 is made up of 15 amino acids. Germline CDR1 is MNHNY and CDR2 is SVGAGI (reference sequence). The CDR3 DNA sequence: TGTGCCAGCACCCAGCGGGGGGCCAATAATGAAAAACTGTTTTTT. Encoded protein: CASTQRGANNEKLFF.

The chain links TRBV6-2 or TRBV6-3 to TRBJ2-1, with D maybe TRBD1 (6 bases). Trimming took off 5 bases at V and 0 bases at J, with 14 bases between the two ends. Germline V CDR1 and CDR2: MNHEY, SVGEGT. The CDR3 covers 16 residues. The CDR3 coding sequence is TGTGCCAGCAGTCTAGGGGGTGGGGGCTCCTACAATGAGCAGTTCTTC. It encodes CASSLGGGGSYNEQFF.

The chain carries TRBV5-4 and TRBJ1-1; 9 bases are shared with TRBD1. This CDR3 has 15 residues. J gave up 1 base and V 7 bases, and 8 bases lay outside the gene matches. In germline, CDR1 is SGHNT, CDR2 YYREEE (reference sequence). The CDR3 sequence: CASWVMTGGNTEAFF. In nucleotides, the CDR3 is TGTGCCAGCTGGGTCATGACAGGGGGGAACACTGAAGCTTTCTTT.

The V gene is TRBV18, the J gene TRBJ2-1, with 14 positions matching TRBD2. The ends lost 6 bases at V and 6 bases at J; junction bases unmatched: 4. This CDR3 is built from 15 residues. CDR1 and CDR2 from the germline V gene are KGHSH and LQKENI. CDR3 region: CASSDGTSGSNEQFF. The CDR3 bases are TGTGCCAGCTCGGATGGGACTAGCGGGAGCAATGAGCAGTTCTTC.

This chain joins TRBV1 and TRBJ2-1; the DNA was not used to check the table's D call, TRBD2. TRBV1 is termed a pseudogene. The CDR3 loop spans 15 amino acids. CDR3 nucleotides: TGCACCAGCAGCCAAGCTAGCGTAAGGTACAATGAGCAGTTCTTC. Translation: CTSSQASVRYNEQFF.